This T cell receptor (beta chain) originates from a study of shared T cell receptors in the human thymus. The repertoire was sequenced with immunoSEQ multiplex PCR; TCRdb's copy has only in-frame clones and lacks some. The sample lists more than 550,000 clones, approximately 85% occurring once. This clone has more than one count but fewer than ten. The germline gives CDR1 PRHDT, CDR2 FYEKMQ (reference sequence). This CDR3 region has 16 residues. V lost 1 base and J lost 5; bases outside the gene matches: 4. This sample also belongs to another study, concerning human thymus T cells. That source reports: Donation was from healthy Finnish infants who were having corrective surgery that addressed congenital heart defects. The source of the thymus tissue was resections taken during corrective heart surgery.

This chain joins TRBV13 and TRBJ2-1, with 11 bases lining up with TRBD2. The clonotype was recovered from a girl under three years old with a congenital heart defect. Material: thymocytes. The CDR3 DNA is TGTGCCAGCAGCTTAGCGGGACTAGCGGTAGACAATGAGCAGTTCTTC. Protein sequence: CASSLAGLAVDNEQFF.